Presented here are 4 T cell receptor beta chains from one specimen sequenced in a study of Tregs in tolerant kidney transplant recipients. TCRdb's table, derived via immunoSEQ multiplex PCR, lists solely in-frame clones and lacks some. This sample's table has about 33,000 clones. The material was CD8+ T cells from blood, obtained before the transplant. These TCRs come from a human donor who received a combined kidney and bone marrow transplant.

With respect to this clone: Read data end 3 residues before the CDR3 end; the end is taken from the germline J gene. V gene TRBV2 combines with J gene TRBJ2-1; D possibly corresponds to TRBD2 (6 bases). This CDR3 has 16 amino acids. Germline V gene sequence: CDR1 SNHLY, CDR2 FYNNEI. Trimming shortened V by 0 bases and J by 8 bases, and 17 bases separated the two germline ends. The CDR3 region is CASSEAGGYGFDEQFF. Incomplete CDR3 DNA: TGTGCCAGCAGTGAAGCAGGAGGGTACGGCTTCGATGAG. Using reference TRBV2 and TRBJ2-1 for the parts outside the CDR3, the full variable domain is EPEVTQTPSHQVTQMGQEVILRCVPISNHLYFYWYRQILGQKVEFLVSFYNNEISEKSEIFDDQFSVERPDGSNFTLKIRSTKLEDSAMYFCASSEAGGYGFDEQFFGPGTRLTVL.

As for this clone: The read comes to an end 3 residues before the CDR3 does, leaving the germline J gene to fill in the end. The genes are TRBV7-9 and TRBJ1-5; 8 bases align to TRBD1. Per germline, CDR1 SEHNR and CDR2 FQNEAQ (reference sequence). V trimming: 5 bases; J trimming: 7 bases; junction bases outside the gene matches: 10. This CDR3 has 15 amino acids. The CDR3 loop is CASSPSQGAGQPQHF. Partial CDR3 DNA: TGTGCCAGCAGCCCCTCCCAGGGGGCTGGGCAGCCC.

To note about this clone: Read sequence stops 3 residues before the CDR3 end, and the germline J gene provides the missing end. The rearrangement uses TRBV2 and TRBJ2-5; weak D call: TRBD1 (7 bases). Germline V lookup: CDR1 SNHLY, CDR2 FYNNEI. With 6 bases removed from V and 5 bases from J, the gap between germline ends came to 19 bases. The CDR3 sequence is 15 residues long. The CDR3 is CASSSMEGAEETQYF. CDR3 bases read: TGTGCCAGCAGCTCTATGGAGGGGGCGGAGGAGACC.

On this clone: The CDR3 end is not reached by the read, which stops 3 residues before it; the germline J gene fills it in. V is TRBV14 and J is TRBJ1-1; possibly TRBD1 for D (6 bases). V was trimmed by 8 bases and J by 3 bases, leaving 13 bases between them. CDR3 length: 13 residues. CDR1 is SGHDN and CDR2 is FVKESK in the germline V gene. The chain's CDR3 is CASWVGGDTEAFF. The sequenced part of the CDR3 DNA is TGTGCCAGCTGGGTAGGGGGGGACACTGAA.